The source of this T cell receptor (beta chain) is a study of cytomegalovirus exposure and HLA in healthy donors. It was with 60 Vbeta and 13 Jbeta primers that the PCR ran. TCRdb's table, derived via immunoSEQ multiplex PCR, lists solely in-frame clones and lacks some. This table has around 150,000 clones, less than 80% appearing once. On this clone itself: Antigen unknown. An end of the junction differs from the germline gene, which may be a read error.

Germline assignment: CDR1 LNHDA and CDR2 SQIVND (reference sequence). The CDR3 runs to 14 residues. At sampling all donors were nominally healthy, likely with unrecorded immune exposures. Overall study results and limits: Sequencing likely generated an artifact that appeared as a cluster of highly shared sequence variants. Highest at DRB1 and lowest at HLA-C, TCR association rates differed among HLA loci in a later analysis.

The chain uses TRBV19 and TRBJ1-5; 8 positions match TRBD1. The receptor was derived from a man aged 35 to 55 in good health and CMV-seronegative. Sequences were obtained from PBMCs. CDR3 in amino acids: CASSFSGGNQPQHF. CDR3 in DNA: TGTGCCAGTAGTTTCTCAGGGGGCAACCAGCCCCAGCATTTT.